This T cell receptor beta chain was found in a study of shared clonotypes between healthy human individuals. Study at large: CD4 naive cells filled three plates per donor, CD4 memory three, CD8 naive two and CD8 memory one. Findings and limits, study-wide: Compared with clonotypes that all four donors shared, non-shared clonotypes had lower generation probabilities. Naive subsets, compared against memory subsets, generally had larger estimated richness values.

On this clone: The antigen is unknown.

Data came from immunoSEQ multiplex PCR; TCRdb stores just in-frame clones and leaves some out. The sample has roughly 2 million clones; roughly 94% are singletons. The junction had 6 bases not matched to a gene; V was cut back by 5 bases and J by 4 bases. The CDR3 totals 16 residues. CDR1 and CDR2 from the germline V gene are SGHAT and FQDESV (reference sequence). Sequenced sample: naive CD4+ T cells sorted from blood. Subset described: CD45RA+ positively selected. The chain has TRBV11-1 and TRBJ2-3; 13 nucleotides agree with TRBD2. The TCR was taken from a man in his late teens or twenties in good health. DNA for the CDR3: TGTGCCAGCAGCCTCCGGACTAGCGGGAGCTCAGATACGCAGTATTTT. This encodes CASSLRTSGSSDTQYF.